The 8 T cell receptor beta chains below were found in one sample sequenced in a study of T-cell reconstitution after alpha-beta-depleted transplantation in children. Preparing the TCRbeta library involved the use of unique molecular identifiers. From the PCR reads, TCRdb called clonotypes with MiXCR, one entry per CDR3 protein. Counted here are a few hundred thousand distinct CDR3 sequences, roughly 30% occurring once; the ten biggest clones make up approximately 33%. Sequencing was performed on PBMCs, taken before TCRalphabeta/CD19-depleted stem cell transplant. These receptor sequences come from a boy younger than two with Wiskott-Aldrich syndrome, due to receive a stem cell transplant.

This clonotype was counted between two and nine times. The chain combines TRBV5-1 with TRBJ2-5; D unresolved. The CDR3 sequence is 14 residues long. In germline, CDR1 is SGHRS, CDR2 YFSETQ. V was clipped by 0 bases and J by 4 bases, with 10 bases between them. The CDR3: CASSLEGFLETQYF. CDR3 nucleotide sequence: TGCGCCAGCAGCTTGGAAGGTTTTCTAGAGACCCAGTACTTC.

This clonotype was picked up many times. The chain carries TRBV6-1 and TRBJ2-2; D tentatively reads TRBD1 or TRBD2 (5 bases each). The germline V gene has CDR1 MNHNS and CDR2 SASEGT. The CDR3 is 14 amino acids. Between the trimmed V and J ends, which lost 3 bases and 5 bases, there was a span of 10 bases. The CDR3 loop is CASSEGVETGELFF. The DNA of the CDR3 is TGTGCCAGCAGTGAGGGGGTCGAGACCGGGGAGCTGTTTTTT.

This chain links TRBV7-2 with TRBJ2-1; the match to TRBD2 covers 7 bases. The CDR3 spans 14 residues. Germline CDR1 and CDR2: SGHTA and FQGNSA. V was pared by 3 bases and J by 9 bases, with 8 bases of the junction left unmatched. The CDR3 sequence is CASSLGGSGSEQFF. In DNA form, the CDR3 reads TGTGCCAGCAGCTTGGGCGGGAGTGGGAGTGAGCAGTTCTTC.

The chain joins TRBV27 to TRBJ2-1; TRBD2 agrees at 14 bases. This CDR3 spans 17 amino acids. V dropped 8 bases and J dropped 3; count of bases not matched to a gene: 9. Germline V CDR1 and CDR2: MNHEY, SMNVEV (reference sequence). CDR3 sequence: CASGEGTSGSFYNEQFF. The CDR3 DNA reads as TGTGCCAGCGGGGAGGGGACTAGCGGGAGCTTCTACAATGAGCAGTTCTTC.

This chain joins TRBV28 and TRBJ1-5, with 7 positions matching TRBD1. V was pared by 4 bases and J by 3 bases, with 12 bases of the junction left unmatched. In germline, CDR1 is MDHEN, CDR2 SYDVKM. The CDR3 is 17 residues long. CDR3: CASSSNRGSGYNQPQHF. The CDR3 DNA reads as TGTGCCAGCAGTTCCAACAGGGGTTCAGGGTACAATCAGCCCCAGCATTTT.

This clonotype was observed a handful of times. The chain combines TRBV24-1 with TRBJ2-5; 14 bases are a match to TRBD2. CDR3 length: 16 residues. The J segment lost 1 base and the V segment lost 4 bases, leaving 1 base of the junction unmatched. CDR1 KGHDR and CDR2 SFDVKD come from the germline V gene. The CDR3 reads CATSEGTSGSQETQYF. CDR3 sequence (DNA): TGTGCCACCAGTGAGGGGACTAGCGGGAGCCAAGAGACCCAGTACTTC.

This clonotype was seen more than once but under ten times. The DNA is left out, because the CDR3 cannot be placed on it with certainty; the CDR3 is given as TCRdb lists it. The CDR3 region is CSVGVGQGTTLVTFF. The V and J genes are TRBV29-1 and TRBJ1-1; the D segment call TRBD1 is taken from the table without a DNA check. The CDR3 region is 15 residues in length, termini included. Germline CDR1 is SQVTM and CDR2 is ANQGSEA.

This clonotype was detected only a few times. The chain recombines TRBV10-3 with TRBJ2-1; perhaps TRBD1 as D (5 bases). Trimming took 2 bases from V and 4 from J, leaving 15 bases between them. CDR1 is ENHRY and CDR2 is SYGVKD in the germline V gene. The CDR3 has 16 residues. Here the CDR3 DNA reads TGTGCCATCAGTGAGCGTGGTCAGGGATCATACAATGAGCAGTTCTTC. Amino acid sequence: CAISERGQGSYNEQFF.